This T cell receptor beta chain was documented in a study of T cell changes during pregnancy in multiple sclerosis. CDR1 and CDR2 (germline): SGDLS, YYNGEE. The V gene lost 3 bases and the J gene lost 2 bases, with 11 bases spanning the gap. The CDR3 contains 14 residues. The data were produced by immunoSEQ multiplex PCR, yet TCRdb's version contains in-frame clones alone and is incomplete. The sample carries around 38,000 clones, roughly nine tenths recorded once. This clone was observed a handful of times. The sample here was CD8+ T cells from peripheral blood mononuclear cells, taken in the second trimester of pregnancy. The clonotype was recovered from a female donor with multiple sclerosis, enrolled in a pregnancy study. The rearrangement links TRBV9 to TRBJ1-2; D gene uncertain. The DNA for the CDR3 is TGTGCCAGCAGCGCGACCGGGAAAAACTATGGCTACACCTTC. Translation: CASSATGKNYGYTF.